A selection of T cell receptor beta chains follows, all from one sample in a study of T cells after yellow fever vaccination. MiXCR was run by TCRdb on the 5' RACE reads, yielding one entry per CDR3 protein. This table holds fewer than 650,000 distinct CDR3 sequences, 20% to 25% found once. Material: PBMCs, obtained roughly 20 days after the first yellow fever vaccination. The receptor source for this set is a man younger than 30 who received the YFV17D yellow fever vaccine. The CDR3 runs from the conserved cysteine through the conserved F or W. Clone size, where shown, is once, few, many, or a class for clones that have expanded.

>TRBV6-1|13|.
CASRPGGGETQYF
>TRBV27|18|.
CASSGSGFYGQGAYEQYF
>TRBV6-5|16|.
CASSYLGQGATDTQYF
>TRBV7-9|14|.
CASSLAGDSYGYTF
>TRBV29-1|14|.
CSIRGLFSGETQYF
>TRBV20-1|13|few
CSASPPGENIQYF
>TRBV2|11|many
CASGKGTEAFF
>TRBV5-1|16|few
CASSLFRSSYNSPLHF
>TRBV2|18|.
CASNFWASREGNTGELFF
>TRBV15|14|many
CATRPGLLGQEQYF
>TRBV11-2|16|few
CASSWTLQGGNTEAFF
>TRBV4-3|16|many
CASSQGANQAYNEQFF
>TRBV20-1|13|many
CSKTSGGANEQFF
>TRBV5-1|14|many
CASSLGLGNQPQHF
>TRBV7-2|15|.
CASSLVSLLNTEAFF
>TRBV12-3/TRBV12-4|16|.
CASSVWRRGHPNEQFF
>TRBV20-1|15|.
CSAENLAGVVYEQYF
>TRBV2|11|.
CASLAVTEAFF
>TRBV20-1|14|few
CSAVGTGAINEQFF
>TRBV4-2|15|.
CASSQPEAGTDTQYF
>TRBV7-2|12|few
CASSLYGQTQYF
>TRBV7-9|15|.
CASSQTSGEYNEQFF
>TRBV15|15|few
CATSEELWSSREQYF
>TRBV11-2|18|.
CASSFQPQLLAKDRHPYF
>TRBV4-3|17|many
CASSQDLGGVTGNEQFF
>TRBV18|14|many
CASSPEGAGYGYTF
>TRBV12-3/TRBV12-4|13|few
CASSWSGANVLTF
>TRBV28|17|.
CASSLLVAGETYNEQFF
>TRBV28|15|.
CASSPSDAEGSEQYF
>TRBV30|14|.
CAWSAGSRLNEQYF
>TRBV4-3|16|few
CASSQEVGRPFYGYTF
>TRBV5-1|16|few
CASSAGLIATNEKLFF
>TRBV7-9|14|.
CASSHAGEGPEAFF
>TRBV10-3|11|.
CAISEGLGYTF
>TRBV7-9|14|.
CASSLTGTNSPLHF
>TRBV11-2|14|.
CASSLDLGDGGYTF
>TRBV20-1|14|few
CSASLYGTASEQYF
>TRBV2|9|.
CASSEGVFF
>TRBV7-8|16|.
CASSYSGTPHLDTQYF
>TRBV11-2|15|few
CASSSDLWVYNEQFF
>TRBV5-1|17|few
CASSFNSGLSGANVLTF
>TRBV20-1|16|few
CSARVAGGLGNQPQHF
>TRBV29-1|13|few
CSVVGLAGGTQYF
>TRBV6-5|11|.
CASIQGAEAFF
>TRBV4-3|14|.
CASSQDEGGYGYTF
>TRBV4-3|17|.
CASSSPAGQGFSGELFF
>TRBV7-9|17|few
CASSPLQSGISTDTQYF
>TRBV7-6|13|few
CASSLRSGDEQFF
>TRBV29-1|15|.
CSVESMAGADDTQYF
>TRBV20-1|14|many
CSASSSGRNTEAFF
>TRBV6-1|14|.
CASSEGKPGETQYF
>TRBV7-3|15|.
CASSLERGTYNEQFF
>TRBV9|16|.
CASSVSRVKNTGELFF
>TRBV29-1|12|many
CSVGRGGTEAFF
>TRBV7-2|14|.
CASSSQGGAKTQYF
>TRBV2|12|.
CASSVTGQPQHF
>TRBV7-2|15|few
CASSLGQIYTGELFF
>TRBV7-9|14|few
CASSSSLGTDTQYF
>TRBV5-1|16|few
CASSPGLAGGVETQYF
>TRBV7-9|15|.
CASSLGAAQTYGYTF